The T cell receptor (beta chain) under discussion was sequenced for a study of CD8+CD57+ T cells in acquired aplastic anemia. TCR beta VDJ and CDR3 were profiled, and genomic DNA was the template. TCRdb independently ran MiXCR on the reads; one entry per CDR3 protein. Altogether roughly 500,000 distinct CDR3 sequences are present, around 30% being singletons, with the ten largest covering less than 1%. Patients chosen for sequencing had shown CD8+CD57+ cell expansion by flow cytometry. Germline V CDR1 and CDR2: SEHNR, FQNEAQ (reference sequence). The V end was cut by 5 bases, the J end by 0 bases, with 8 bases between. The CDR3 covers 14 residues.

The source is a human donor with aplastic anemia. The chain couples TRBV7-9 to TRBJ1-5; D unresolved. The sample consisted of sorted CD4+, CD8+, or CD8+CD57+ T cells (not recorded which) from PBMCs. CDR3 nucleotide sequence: TGTGCCAGCAGCCCCTTTAATAGCAATCAGCCCCAGCATTTT. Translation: CASSPFNSNQPQHF.